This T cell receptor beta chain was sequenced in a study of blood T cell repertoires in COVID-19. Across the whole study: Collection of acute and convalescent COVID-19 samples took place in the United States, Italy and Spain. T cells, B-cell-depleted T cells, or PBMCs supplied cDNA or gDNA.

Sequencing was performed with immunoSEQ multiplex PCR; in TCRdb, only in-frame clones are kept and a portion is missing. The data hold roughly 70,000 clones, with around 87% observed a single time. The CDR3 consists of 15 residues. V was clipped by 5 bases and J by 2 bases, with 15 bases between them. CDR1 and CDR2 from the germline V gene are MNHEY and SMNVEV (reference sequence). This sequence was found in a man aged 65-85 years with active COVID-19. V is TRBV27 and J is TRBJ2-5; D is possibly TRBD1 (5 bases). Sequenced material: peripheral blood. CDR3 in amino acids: CASSNGQGGQETQYF. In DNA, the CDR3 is TGTGCCAGCAGTAACGGACAAGGTGGGCAAGAGACCCAGTACTTC.